This T cell receptor (beta chain) emerged from a study of CD8 T cells in ankylosing spondylitis. Study observations and caveats: Researchers reportedly found disease-linked clones significantly enriched in matched ankylosing spondylitis synovial fluid. A motif in TCR beta, a set of under ten highly homologous variants, appeared characteristic of ankylosing spondylitis blood.

The CDR3 loop spans 15 amino acids. With V trimmed by 6 bases and J by 4 bases, 5 bases remained unmatched. In the case of this clonotype: Antigen unknown.

Each CDR3 protein gets one entry after TCRdb re-called the 5' RACE reads with MiXCR. Of fewer than 250,000 distinct CDR3 sequences listed, more than 25% are singletons. The sequenced sample consisted of blood, either unsorted or a sorted T cell fraction (not recorded which). The receptor comes from a male donor with ankylosing spondylitis or in good health (not recorded which). The chain carries TRBV12-3 or TRBV12-4 and TRBJ2-1, with 11 bases identical to TRBD2. CDR3 sequence reads: CASSSWTSGYNEQFF. For the CDR3, the DNA is TGTGCCAGCAGCTCTTGGACTAGCGGGTACAATGAGCAGTTCTTC.